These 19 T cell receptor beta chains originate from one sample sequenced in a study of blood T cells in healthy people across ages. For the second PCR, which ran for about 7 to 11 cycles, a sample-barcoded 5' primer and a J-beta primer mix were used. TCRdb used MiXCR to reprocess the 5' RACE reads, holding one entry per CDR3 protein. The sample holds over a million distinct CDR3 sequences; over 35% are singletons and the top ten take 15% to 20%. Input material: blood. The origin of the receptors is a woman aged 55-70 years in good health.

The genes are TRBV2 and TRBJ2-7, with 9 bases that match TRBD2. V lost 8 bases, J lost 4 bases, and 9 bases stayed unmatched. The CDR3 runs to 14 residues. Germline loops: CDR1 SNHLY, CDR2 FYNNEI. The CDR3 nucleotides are TGTGCCAGCCCGGCCAGTAGCGGGAGATACGAGCAGTACTTC. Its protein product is CASPASSGRYEQYF.

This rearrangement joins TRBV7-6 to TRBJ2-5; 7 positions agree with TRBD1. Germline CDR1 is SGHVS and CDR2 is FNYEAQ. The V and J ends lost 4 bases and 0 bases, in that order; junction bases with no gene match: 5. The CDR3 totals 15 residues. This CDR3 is CASSWVQGNQETQYF. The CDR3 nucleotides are TGTGCCAGCAGCTGGGTACAGGGGAACCAAGAGACCCAGTACTTC.

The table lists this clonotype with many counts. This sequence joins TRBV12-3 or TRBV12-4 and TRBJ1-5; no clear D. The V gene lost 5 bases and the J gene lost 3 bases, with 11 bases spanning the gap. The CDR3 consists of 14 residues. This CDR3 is CASSERTSNQPQHF. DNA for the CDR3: TGTGCCAGCAGTGAAAGGACTTCCAATCAGCCCCAGCATTTT.

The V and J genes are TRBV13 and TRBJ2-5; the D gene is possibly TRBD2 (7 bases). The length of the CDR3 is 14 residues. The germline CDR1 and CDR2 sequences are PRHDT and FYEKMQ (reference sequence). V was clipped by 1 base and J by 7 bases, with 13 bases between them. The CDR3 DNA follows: TGTGCCAGCAGCTTAGTGAACAGGGAGGGGACCCAGTACTTC. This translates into CASSLVNREGTQYF.

The CDR3 DNA reads as TGTGCCAGCAGAGCGGGGGGGGCTTTCTCCTACGAGCAGTACTTC. Protein: CASRAGGAFSYEQYF. The V call is TRBV6-5, the J call TRBJ2-7; 10 bases are a match to TRBD2. This CDR3 contains 15 residues. Unmatched junction bases numbered 5, after V lost 6 bases and J lost 0 bases. Germline V lookup: CDR1 MNHEY, CDR2 SVGAGI.

The DNA for the CDR3 is TGTGCCAGCAGAGCTCGGACTAGCGGATTCTACGAGCAGTACTTC. This gives the protein CASRARTSGFYEQYF. The chain uses TRBV3-1 and TRBJ2-7; 10 bases are shared with TRBD2. This CDR3 region has 15 residues. From germline, CDR1 is LGHDT and CDR2 YNNKEL (reference sequence). V lost 6 bases to trimming and J lost 3 bases; unmatched junction nucleotides: 8.

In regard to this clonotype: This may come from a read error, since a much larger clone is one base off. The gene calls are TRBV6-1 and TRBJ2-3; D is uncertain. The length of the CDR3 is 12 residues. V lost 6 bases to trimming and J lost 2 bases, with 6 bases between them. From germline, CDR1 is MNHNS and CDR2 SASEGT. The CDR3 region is CASRGPTDTQYF. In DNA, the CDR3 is TGTGCCAGCAGAGGACCCACAGATACGCAGTATTTT.

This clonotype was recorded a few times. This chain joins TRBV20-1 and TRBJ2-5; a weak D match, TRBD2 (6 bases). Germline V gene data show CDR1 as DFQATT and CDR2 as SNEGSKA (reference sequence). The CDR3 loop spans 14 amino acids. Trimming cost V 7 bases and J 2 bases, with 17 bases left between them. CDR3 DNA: TGCAGTGGGGGGGTGGGCGCGGTTCAAGAGACCCAGTACTTC. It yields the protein CSGGVGAVQETQYF.

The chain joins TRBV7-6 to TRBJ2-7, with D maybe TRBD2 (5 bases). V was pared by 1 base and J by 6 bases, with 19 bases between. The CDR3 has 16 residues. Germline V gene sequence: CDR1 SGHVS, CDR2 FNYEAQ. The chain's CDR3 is CASSLVLSGLGSEQYF. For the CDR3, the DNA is TGTGCCAGCAGCTTAGTATTGAGCGGCCTAGGATCCGAGCAGTACTTC. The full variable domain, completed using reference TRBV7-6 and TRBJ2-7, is GAGVSQSPRYKVTKRGQDVALRCDPISGHVSLYWYRQALGQGPEFLTYFNYEAQQDKSGLPNDRFSAERPEGSISTLTIQRTEQRDSAMYRCASSLVLSGLGSEQYFGPGTRLTVT.

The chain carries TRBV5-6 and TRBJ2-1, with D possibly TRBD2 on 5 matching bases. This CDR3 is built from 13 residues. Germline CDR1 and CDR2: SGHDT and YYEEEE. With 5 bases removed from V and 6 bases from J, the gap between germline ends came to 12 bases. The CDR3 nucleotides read TGTGCCAGCAGTGTGGACTCATTCAATGAGCAGTTCTTC. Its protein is CASSVDSFNEQFF.

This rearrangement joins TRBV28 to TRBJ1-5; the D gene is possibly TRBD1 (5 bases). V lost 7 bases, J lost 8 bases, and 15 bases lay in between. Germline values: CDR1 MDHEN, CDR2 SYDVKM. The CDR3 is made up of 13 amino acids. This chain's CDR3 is CASNRFRDEPQHF. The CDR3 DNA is TGTGCCAGCAATCGGTTCAGGGACGAGCCCCAGCATTTT.

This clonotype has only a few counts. CDR3 sequence (DNA): TGTGCCAGCAGGGCCGGACTAGCGGGAGTTATAGAGTTCTTC. Encoded protein: CASRAGLAGVIEFF. The genes are TRBV6-5 and TRBJ2-1; 13 nucleotides align to TRBD2. CDR3 size: 14 residues. V was pared by 6 bases and J by 14 bases, with 10 bases of the junction left unmatched. The germline V gene has CDR1 MNHEY and CDR2 SVGAGI.

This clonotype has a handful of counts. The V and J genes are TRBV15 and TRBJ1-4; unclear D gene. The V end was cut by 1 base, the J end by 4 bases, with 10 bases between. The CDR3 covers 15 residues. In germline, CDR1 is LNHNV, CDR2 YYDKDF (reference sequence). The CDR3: CATSRGVDVNEKLFF. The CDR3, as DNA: TGTGCCACCAGCAGAGGAGTGGACGTTAATGAAAAACTGTTTTTT.

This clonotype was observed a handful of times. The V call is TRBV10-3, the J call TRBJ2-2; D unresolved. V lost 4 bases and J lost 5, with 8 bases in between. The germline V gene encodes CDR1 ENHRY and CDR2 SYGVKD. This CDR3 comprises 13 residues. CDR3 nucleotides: TGTGCCATCAGTGGTCGGTCGACCGGGGAGCTGTTTTTT. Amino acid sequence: CAISGRSTGELFF.

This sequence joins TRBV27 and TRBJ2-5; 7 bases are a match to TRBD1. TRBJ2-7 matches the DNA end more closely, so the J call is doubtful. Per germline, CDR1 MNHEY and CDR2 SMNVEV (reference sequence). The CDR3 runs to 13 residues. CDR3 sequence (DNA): TGTGCCAGTTCCGGGACAGTCACCTGCGAGCAGTACTTC. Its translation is CASSGTVTCEQYF.

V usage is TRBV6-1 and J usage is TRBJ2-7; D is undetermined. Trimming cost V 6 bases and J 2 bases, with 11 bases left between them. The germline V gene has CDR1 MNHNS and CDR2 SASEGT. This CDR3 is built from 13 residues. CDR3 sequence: CASRNSAPYEQYF. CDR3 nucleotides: TGTGCCAGCAGAAACAGCGCTCCCTACGAGCAGTACTTC.

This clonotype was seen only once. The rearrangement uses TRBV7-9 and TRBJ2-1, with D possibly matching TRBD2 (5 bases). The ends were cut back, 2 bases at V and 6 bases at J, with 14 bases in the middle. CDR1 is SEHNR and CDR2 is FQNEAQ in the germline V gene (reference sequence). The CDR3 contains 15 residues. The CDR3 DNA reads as TGTGCCAGCAGCTTACCGGGGAAAAAGGGCAATGAGCAGTTCTTC. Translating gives CASSLPGKKGNEQFF.

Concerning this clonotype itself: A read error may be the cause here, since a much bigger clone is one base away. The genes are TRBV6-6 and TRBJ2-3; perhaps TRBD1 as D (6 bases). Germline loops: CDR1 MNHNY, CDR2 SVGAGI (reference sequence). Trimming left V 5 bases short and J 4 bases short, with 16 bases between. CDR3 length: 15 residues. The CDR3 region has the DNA TGTGCCAGCAGTACCCGACAGGAAGGGGCAGATACGCAGTATTTT. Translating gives CASSTRQEGADTQYF.

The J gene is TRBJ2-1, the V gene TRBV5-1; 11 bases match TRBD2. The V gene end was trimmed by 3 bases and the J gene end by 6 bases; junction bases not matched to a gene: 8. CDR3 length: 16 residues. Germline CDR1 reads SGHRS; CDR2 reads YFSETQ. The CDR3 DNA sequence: TGCGCCAGCAGCTCCTTAGCGGGAGGGGTGGTCAATGAGCAGTTCTTC. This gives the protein CASSSLAGGVVNEQFF.